The next 29 T cell receptor beta chains were all read from a single sample in a study of blood T cell repertoires in COVID-19. Profiling relied on immunoSEQ multiplex PCR, and the TCRdb table lists in-frame clones only, not all of them. The sample has about 250,000 clones, approximately 88% seen once. Sequencing input: PBMCs or T cells enriched from blood (not recorded which). Every receptor here comes from a woman aged 25-40 years with acute COVID-19.

The chain is built from TRBV7-2 and TRBJ2-7; D is possibly TRBD1 (5 bases). Germline V CDR1 and CDR2: SGHTA, FQGNSA. V dropped 3 bases and J dropped 5 bases, with 11 bases sitting between them. There are 13 residues in the CDR3. CDR3 sequence: CASSFSRQNEQYF. The CDR3 DNA is TGTGCCAGCAGCTTCTCGAGACAGAACGAGCAGTACTTC.

This chain uses TRBV6-6 with TRBJ1-3, with D possibly being TRBD1 (6 bases). The CDR3 length is 13 residues. The germline V gene encodes CDR1 MNHNY and CDR2 SVGAGI (reference sequence). The V end was cut by 9 bases, the J end by 4 bases, with 13 bases between. The CDR3 DNA follows: TGTGCCAGTACAGGGCTCTCGGGAAACACCATATATTTT. It yields the protein CASTGLSGNTIYF.

The genes are TRBV3-1 (or the pseudogene TRBV3-2) and TRBJ2-7, with 7 bases fitting TRBD1. V lost 5 bases and J lost 7; bases outside the gene matches: 11. Per the germline V gene, CDR1 is LGHDT and CDR2 is YNNKEL (reference sequence). The CDR3 runs to 14 residues. CDR3 in amino acids: CASSIRQGLDEQYF. The CDR3 DNA is TGTGCCAGCAGCATCCGACAGGGTCTAGATGAGCAGTACTTC.

The rearrangement links TRBV28 to TRBJ1-4; 9 nucleotides match TRBD1. Germline CDR1 reads MDHEN; CDR2 reads SYDVKM. Trimming cost V 10 bases and J 6 bases; bases outside gene matches: 12. This CDR3 is built from 15 residues. The CDR3 region has the DNA TGTGCCACCGTGTGGGGGGGACAGGGTCATGAAAAACTGTTTTTT. Translated, it gives CATVWGGQGHEKLFF.

This clone has more than one count but fewer than ten. The chain recombines TRBV2 with TRBJ2-2; D not resolved. The V and J ends lost 3 bases and 0 bases respectively, with 8 bases between them. Per germline, CDR1 SNHLY and CDR2 FYNNEI. The CDR3 loop spans 15 amino acids. CDR3 loop: CASSDEATNTGELFF. CDR3 DNA sequence: TGTGCCAGCAGTGATGAGGCTACGAACACCGGGGAGCTGTTTTTT.

The chain recombines TRBV5-6 with TRBJ2-1; weak D call: TRBD1 (5 bases). The CDR3 loop spans 13 amino acids. In germline, CDR1 is SGHDT, CDR2 YYEEEE. The V end lost 0 bases, the J end lost 6 bases, and 7 bases lay between the germline ends. Written as DNA, the CDR3 is TGTGCCAGCAGCTTGGGAAGGGGCAATGAGCAGTTCTTC. Its protein is CASSLGRGNEQFF.

This CDR3 reads CASSYFRQGEAFF. For the CDR3, the DNA is TGTGCCAGCAGTTACTTTCGACAGGGTGAAGCTTTCTTT. The chain employs TRBV6-2 or TRBV6-3 and TRBJ1-1; 7 nucleotides line up with TRBD1. V lost 1 base, J lost 7 bases, and 3 bases stayed unmatched. There are 13 residues in the CDR3. CDR1 is MNHEY and CDR2 is SVGEGT in the germline V gene.

This chain joins TRBV4-3 and TRBJ2-3, with 7 bases matching TRBD1. The V gene's germline CDR1 is LGHNA and CDR2 YSLEER. The CDR3 is 15 amino acids. The J segment lost 4 bases and the V segment lost 0 bases, leaving 4 bases of the junction unmatched. CDR3 nucleotide sequence: TGCGCCAGCAGCCAAGATCGGCAGGGGGCAGATACGCAGTATTTT. Translated: CASSQDRQGADTQYF.

This clone appeared once. CDR3 sequence: CASRGTWNTEAFF. In DNA, the CDR3 is TGTGCCAGCAGAGGGACATGGAACACTGAAGCTTTCTTT. This chain links TRBV2 with TRBJ1-1; D perhaps matches TRBD1 (6 bases). V gave up 6 bases and J gave up 1 base, with 9 bases separating them. Germline values: CDR1 SNHLY, CDR2 FYNNEI. The CDR3 is 13 residues long. Using reference TRBV2 and TRBJ1-1 for the parts outside the CDR3, the full variable domain is EPEVTQTPSHQVTQMGQEVILRCVPISNHLYFYWYRQILGQKVEFLVSFYNNEISEKSEIFDDQFSVERPDGSNFTLKIRSTKLEDSAMYFCASRGTWNTEAFFGQGTRLTVV.

The chain has TRBV9 and TRBJ1-1; the D gene is possibly TRBD1 (5 bases). Germline V gives CDR1 SGDLS, CDR2 YYNGEE. V shed 0 bases and J shed 5 bases, with 17 bases lying between them. The CDR3 length is 16 residues. The CDR3 is CASSVGPLQAPTEAFF. CDR3 coding DNA: TGTGCCAGCAGCGTAGGCCCCCTACAGGCCCCAACTGAAGCTTTCTTT. Together with reference TRBV9 and TRBJ1-1, the CDR3 gives the full variable domain: DSGVTQTPKHLITATGQRVTLRCSPRSGDLSVYWYQQSLDQGLQFLIQYYNGEERAKGNILERFSAQQFPDLHSELNLSSLELGDSALYFCASSVGPLQAPTEAFFGQGTRLTVV.

The V and J genes are TRBV3-1 (or the pseudogene TRBV3-2) and TRBJ2-1, with TRBD2 matching 10 bases. This CDR3 has 15 residues. V gave up 4 bases and J gave up 8 bases; unmatched junction bases: 8. Germline CDR1 is LGHDT and CDR2 is YNNKEL (reference sequence). The CDR3 coding sequence is TGTGCCAGCAGCCGTACTAGCGGGGTGGTCGATGAGCAGTTCTTC. This encodes CASSRTSGVVDEQFF.

J is TRBJ2-7 and V is TRBV6-2 or TRBV6-3; 10 positions match TRBD1. The CDR3 runs to 15 residues. Germline-derived CDR1 and CDR2 are MNHEY and SVGEGT. V shed 4 bases and J 4 bases; nucleotides not matched to a gene: 7. The CDR3 DNA follows: TGTGCCAGCAGTTCGGCCGGGACAGGGGAGTACGAGCAGTACTTC. Translation: CASSSAGTGEYEQYF.

The chain is built from TRBV30 and TRBJ2-1; possible D gene TRBD2, 6 bases. Trimming took 5 bases from V and 12 from J, leaving 14 bases between them. This CDR3 contains 11 residues. Germline lookup yields CDR1 GTSNPN and CDR2 SVGIG (reference sequence). DNA for the CDR3: TGTGCCTGGGCGGAGGGTGTCTCGCAGTTCTTC. Protein: CAWAEGVSQFF.

The chain recombines TRBV18 with TRBJ2-5; D is possibly TRBD1 (5 bases). This CDR3 spans 15 amino acids. V was shortened by 3 bases and J by 5 bases, with 16 bases between the two germline ends. The germline CDR1 and CDR2 sequences are KGHSH and LQKENI. The CDR3 DNA reads TGTGCCAGCTCACCTTTGGACACTCGGTGGGAGACCCAGTACTTC. It yields the protein CASSPLDTRWETQYF.

The chain recombines TRBV5-1 with TRBJ1-3; possible D gene TRBD1, 5 bases. Germline CDR1 reads SGHRS; CDR2 reads YFSETQ. Between the trimmed V and J ends, which lost 4 bases and 0 bases, there was a span of 14 bases. CDR3 length: 16 residues. The CDR3 spells CASSPGHATSGNTIYF. As DNA, the CDR3 is TGCGCCAGCAGCCCCGGACACGCGACCTCTGGAAACACCATATATTTT.

This clone was recorded only once. The genes are TRBV14 and TRBJ1-6, with 7 bases that match TRBD1. V was pared by 0 bases and J by 2 bases, with 4 bases of the junction left unmatched. CDR3 size: 17 residues. The V gene's germline CDR1 is SGHDN and CDR2 FVKESK. CDR3 in amino acids: CASSQDPGGPYNSPLHF. CDR3 DNA sequence: TGTGCCAGCAGCCAAGATCCAGGGGGGCCCTATAATTCACCCCTCCACTTT.

The chain uses TRBV28 and TRBJ2-3; TRBD1 agrees at 9 bases. Germline CDR1 MDHEN, CDR2 SYDVKM. This CDR3 is 16 amino acids long. With 3 bases clipped from V and 3 bases from J, the junction kept 7 bases outside the gene matches. The DNA of the CDR3 is TGTGCCAGCAGTTTCGCGTCGACAGGGGGAACAGATACGCAGTATTTT. Translated, it gives CASSFASTGGTDTQYF.

This clone occurred once. V is TRBV19 and J is TRBJ1-4; 7 nucleotides align to TRBD1. Germline V gene data show CDR1 as LNHDA and CDR2 as SQIVND (reference sequence). Trimming at V came to 5 bases and at J to 2 bases, leaving 2 bases not matched to a gene. This CDR3 has 14 amino acids. The CDR3 bases are TGTGCCAGTAGTGTACAGGGGACTAATGAAAAACTGTTTTTT. Its protein is CASSVQGTNEKLFF.

This chain joins TRBV5-4 and TRBJ1-4; a possible D gene is TRBD1 (5 bases). The CDR3 spans 12 residues. Trimming cost V 5 bases and J 12 bases, with 14 bases left between them. Germline assignment: CDR1 SGHNT and CDR2 YYREEE (reference sequence). This CDR3 reads CASRGGTEELFF. The CDR3 nucleotides are TGTGCCAGCAGGGGGGGAACAGAGGAACTGTTTTTT.

The J gene is TRBJ1-5, the V gene TRBV21-1; the table's D call, TRBD1, has no DNA check behind it. TRBV21-1 is tagged as a pseudogene. This CDR3 region has 17 residues. The CDR3 DNA reads TGTGCCAGCAGCAAAGCGCTTAACAGGGGGCTGGGTCAGCCCCAGCATTTT. Translated, it gives CASSKALNRGLGQPQHF.

V gene TRBV3-1 (or the pseudogene TRBV3-2) combines with J gene TRBJ1-6; tentative D call: TRBD1 (5 bases). Trimming removed 4 bases from V and 9 bases from J, with 19 bases in between. Germline V gene sequence: CDR1 LGHDT, CDR2 YNNKEL (reference sequence). The CDR3 covers 16 residues. CDR3 DNA: TGTGCCAGCAGCCCAGAGGATTGGGGCGGTGTTTCACCCCTCCACTTT. This codes for CASSPEDWGGVSPLHF.

The chain carries TRBV4-3 and TRBJ1-1; 7 bases align to TRBD1. Per the germline V gene, CDR1 is LGHNA and CDR2 is YSLEER. V was pared by 2 bases and J by 6 bases, with 6 bases of the junction left unmatched. This CDR3 contains 14 residues. This CDR3 reads CASSQTAGGPEAFF. The CDR3 DNA is TGCGCCAGCAGCCAAACCGCAGGGGGGCCTGAAGCTTTCTTT.

This sequence joins TRBV5-8 and TRBJ2-7; D may be TRBD1 (6 bases). CDR3 length equals 15 residues. Germline loops: CDR1 SGHTS, CDR2 YDEGEE. The V end lost 3 bases, the J end lost 3 bases, and 16 bases lay between the germline ends. CDR3 bases: TGTGCCAGCAGCTATCGTCACAGGGTTAACTACGAGCAGTACTTC. Translating gives CASSYRHRVNYEQYF. Drawing the rest from reference TRBV5-8 and TRBJ2-7, the complete variable domain is EAGVTQSPTHLIKTRGQQATLRCSPISGHTSVYWYQQALGLGLQFLLWYDEGEERNRGNFPPRFSGRQFPNYSSELNVNALELEDSALYLCASSYRHRVNYEQYFGPGTRLTVT.

This clone was observed once. The V call is TRBV4-3, the J call TRBJ2-1, with 8 positions matching TRBD1. This CDR3 comprises 15 residues. Germline CDR1 LGHNA, CDR2 YSLEER. The V and J ends lost 3 bases and 5 bases, in that order; junction bases with no gene match: 6. The CDR3 loop reads CASSHRQGWNNEQFF. The CDR3 region has the DNA TGCGCCAGCAGCCATCGACAGGGGTGGAACAATGAGCAGTTCTTC.

In the case of this clone: This sample includes further DNA sequences coding for the same CDR3. This rearrangement joins TRBV25-1 to TRBJ2-7; D not certain. The CDR3 spans 11 residues. The V and J ends lost 1 base and 4 bases respectively, with 2 bases between them. Germline values: CDR1 MGHDK, CDR2 SYGVNS. This CDR3 reads CASSESYEQYF. In nucleotides, the CDR3 is TGTGCCAGCAGTGAATCTTACGAGCAGTACTTC.

This sequence joins TRBV7-2 and TRBJ1-2, with unresolved D. CDR3 length: 16 residues. CDR1 SGHTA and CDR2 FQGNSA come from the germline V gene. Trimming took off 4 bases at V and 6 bases at J, with 21 bases between the two ends. CDR3 amino acids: CASSSPLALTRDGYTF. In nucleotides, the CDR3 is TGTGCCAGCAGCTCCCCGCTAGCCCTCACGAGGGATGGCTACACCTTC. The whole variable domain, remainder taken from reference TRBV7-2 and TRBJ1-2, is GAGVSQSPSNKVTEKGKDVELRCDPISGHTALYWYRQSLGQGLEFLIYFQGNSAPDKSGLPSDRFSAERTGGSVSTLTIQRTQQEDSAVYLCASSSPLALTRDGYTFGSGTRLTVV.

This chain uses TRBV19 with TRBJ1-5; D is unclear. CDR3 length: 13 residues. Germline values: CDR1 LNHDA, CDR2 SQIVND (reference sequence). The V end was cut by 0 bases, the J end by 3 bases, with 3 bases between. CDR3 DNA: TGTGCCAGTAGTATAGATATCAATCAGCCCCAGCATTTT. It is translated as CASSIDINQPQHF.

The CDR3 protein is CASSLDRESLEAFF. CDR3 in DNA: TGTGCCAGCAGCTTGGACCGGGAATCCCTTGAAGCTTTCTTT. V and J are TRBV5-4 and TRBJ1-1; D is ambiguous. Germline values: CDR1 SGHNT, CDR2 YYREEE (reference sequence). CDR3 length: 14 residues. V was shortened by 0 bases and J by 7 bases, with 13 bases between the two germline ends.

The V call is TRBV19, the J call TRBJ1-2; a possible D gene is TRBD1 (6 bases). Germline loops: CDR1 LNHDA, CDR2 SQIVND (reference sequence). This CDR3 is built from 13 residues. V lost 7 bases and J lost 5, with 14 bases in between. CDR3 protein: CASTEQGVYGYTF. For the CDR3, the DNA is TGTGCCAGTACAGAACAGGGCGTATATGGCTACACCTTC.